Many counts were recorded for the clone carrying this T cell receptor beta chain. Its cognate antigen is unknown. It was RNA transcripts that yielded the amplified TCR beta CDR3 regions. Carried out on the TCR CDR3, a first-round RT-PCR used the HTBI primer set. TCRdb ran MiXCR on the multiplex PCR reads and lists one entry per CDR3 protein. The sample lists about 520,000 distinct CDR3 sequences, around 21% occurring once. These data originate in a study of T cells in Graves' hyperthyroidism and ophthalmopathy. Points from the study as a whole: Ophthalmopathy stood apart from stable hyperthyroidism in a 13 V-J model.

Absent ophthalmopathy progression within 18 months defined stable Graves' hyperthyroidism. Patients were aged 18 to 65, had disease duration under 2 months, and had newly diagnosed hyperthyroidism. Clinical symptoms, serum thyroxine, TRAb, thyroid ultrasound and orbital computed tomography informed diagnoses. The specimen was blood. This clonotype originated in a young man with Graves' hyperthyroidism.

The CDR3 sequence is CASLGEGRSSGYTF. The CDR3 DNA is TGTGCCTCACTAGGGGAGGGAAGGAGCAGCGGCTACACCTTC. The V gene is TRBV10-3, the J gene TRBJ1-2; perhaps TRBD1 as D (5 bases). CDR1 is ENHRY, CDR2 SYGVKD, per germline. The V end was cut by 11 bases, the J end by 8 bases, with 24 bases between. The CDR3 runs 14 residues.